The 22 T cell receptor beta chains given below trace back to one sample, sequenced in a study of T cell repertoires in cytomegalovirus infection. TCRdb passed the reads through MiXCR, listing each CDR3 protein once. The data contain about 740,000 distinct CDR3 sequences, 35% of them singletons. Material for sequencing was PBMCs. These receptors were taken from a human donor in good health (CMV status not recorded). Some clones in this sample may be carry-over from other donors' samples.

This clonotype was detected a few times. J is TRBJ2-4 and V is TRBV28; D is possibly TRBD1 (6 bases). Trimming took 6 bases from V and 7 from J, leaving 13 bases between them. This CDR3 has 13 residues. From germline, CDR1 is MDHEN and CDR2 SYDVKM. The CDR3 coding sequence is TGTGCCAGCAGCCATATCACAGGGAACATTCAGTACTTC. Amino acids: CASSHITGNIQYF.

This chain joins TRBV12-3 or TRBV12-4 and TRBJ1-1; 8 bases are a match to TRBD1. This CDR3 is built from 16 residues. V was clipped by 5 bases and J by 0 bases; unmatched bases: 8. The CDR3, as DNA: TGTGCCAGCAGTCCCGGGACAGGATATTTGAACACTGAAGCTTTCTTT. It yields the protein CASSPGTGYLNTEAFF.

In regard to this clonotype: A much larger clone lies one base from this, so it may be a read error. The CDR3 does not close with the conserved phenylalanine or tryptophan, likely indicating a read error. The chain recombines TRBV11-2 with TRBJ2-4; TRBD2 might be the D (6 bases). The germline CDR1 and CDR2 sequences are SGHAT and FQNNGV. Trimming took off 2 bases at V and 5 bases at J, with 10 bases between the two ends. This CDR3 is built from 14 residues. CDR3 loop: CASSLSPGENIQYL. CDR3 nucleotide sequence: TGTGCCAGCAGCTTATCTCCGGGGGAAAACATTCAGTACTTA.

Notes on this clonotype: A much larger clone lies a single base off, so this may be a read error. The CDR3 does not close with the conserved phenylalanine or tryptophan, likely indicating a read error. The rearrangement uses TRBV12-3 or TRBV12-4 and TRBJ2-5; 7 bases are shared with TRBD1. V trimming: 7 bases; J trimming: 1 base; junction bases outside the gene matches: 3. This CDR3 contains 13 residues. The CDR3 DNA reads as TGTGCCAGCAAGGACAGGTTCCAAGAGACCCAGTACTTA. It specifies CASKDRFQETQYL.

CDR3 sequence: CASGTGGITEAFF. CDR3 in DNA: TGTGCCAGCGGGACAGGGGGCATCACTGAAGCTTTCTTT. The chain joins TRBV6-5 to TRBJ1-1; 12 bases align to TRBD1. V was clipped by 8 bases and J by 4 bases; unmatched bases: 2. CDR1 is MNHEY, CDR2 SVGAGI, per germline. The CDR3 spans 13 residues.

The CDR3 DNA reads TGCGCCAGCCAAGGGACTAGCGGCCGCAATGAGCAGTTCTTC. The encoded protein is CASQGTSGRNEQFF. The V call is TRBV5-1, the J call TRBJ2-1; 11 nucleotides agree with TRBD2. The CDR3 totals 14 residues. V shed 7 bases, J shed 6 bases, and the junction held 6 bases outside the gene matches. From germline, CDR1 is SGHRS and CDR2 YFSETQ.

This chain uses TRBV20-1 with TRBJ1-1, with TRBD1 identical over 7 bases. The length of the CDR3 is 13 residues. After removal of 6 bases from V and 8 bases from J, the junction contained 12 bases not matched to a gene. Germline assignment: CDR1 DFQATT and CDR2 SNEGSKA (reference sequence). In nucleotides, the CDR3 is TGCAGTGCGAGGAAGGGGGCACGGGGAGAAGCTTTCTTT. Its protein is CSARKGARGEAFF.

This sequence joins TRBV9 and TRBJ2-7, with 8 nucleotides matching TRBD1. CDR1 and CDR2 from the germline V gene are SGDLS and YYNGEE. The junction had 11 bases not matched to a gene; V was cut back by 3 bases and J by 3 bases. The CDR3 is 16 amino acids. This CDR3 is CASSASGGLLLYEQYF. The CDR3 coding sequence is TGTGCCAGCAGCGCCTCAGGGGGCCTTTTACTCTACGAGCAGTACTTC.

The V and J genes are TRBV6-1 and TRBJ1-5, with TRBD1 identical over 7 bases. V shed 6 bases, J shed 0 bases, and the junction held 11 bases outside the gene matches. This CDR3 comprises 17 residues. Germline assignment: CDR1 MNHNS and CDR2 SASEGT. CDR3 coding DNA: TGTGCCAGCAGGCCGGGACAGCAAAGATATAGCAATCAGCCCCAGCATTTT. Translating it yields CASRPGQQRYSNQPQHF.

This clonotype has more than one count but fewer than ten. The chain joins TRBV7-2 to TRBJ2-7, with 11 bases fitting TRBD2. Germline lookup yields CDR1 SGHTA and CDR2 FQGNSA. CDR3 length equals 16 residues. V trimming: 1 base; J trimming: 0 bases; junction bases outside the gene matches: 2. This CDR3 is CASSLVGTSGSYEQYF. In DNA form, the CDR3 reads TGTGCCAGCAGCTTAGTTGGGACTAGCGGCTCCTACGAGCAGTACTTC.

The rearrangement uses TRBV28 and TRBJ2-5, with 8 bases identical to TRBD2. Germline lookup yields CDR1 MDHEN and CDR2 SYDVKM. The CDR3 totals 14 residues. The junction had 6 bases not matched to a gene; V was cut back by 3 bases and J by 6 bases. CDR3 bases: TGTGCCAGCAGTTTTGCGGGAGGCCCTCAGACCCAGTACTTC. Protein product: CASSFAGGPQTQYF.

Only a few counts were recorded for this clonotype. The chain combines TRBV12-3 or TRBV12-4 with TRBJ2-3; D gene ambiguous. CDR3 size: 14 residues. Trimming took off 4 bases at V and 0 bases at J, with 8 bases between the two ends. The CDR3 nucleotides are TGTGCCAGCAGTTCCGCGCTTAGCACAGATACGCAGTATTTT. This sequence encodes CASSSALSTDTQYF.

This clonotype was found a few times. The CDR3 protein is CASGTGGEDTEAFF. CDR3 coding DNA: TGTGCCAGCGGCACAGGGGGCGAGGACACTGAAGCTTTCTTT. V gene TRBV28 combines with J gene TRBJ1-1; 9 bases fit TRBD1. Trimming at V came to 8 bases and at J to 3 bases, leaving 7 bases not matched to a gene. CDR1 and CDR2 from the germline V gene are MDHEN and SYDVKM. CDR3 length: 14 amino acids.

In its sample, this clonotype was seen a few times. V usage is TRBV29-1 and J usage is TRBJ2-7, with unresolved D. Trimming pared 6 bases from V and 0 bases from J, leaving 9 bases between. CDR1 is SQVTM and CDR2 is ANQGSEA in the germline V gene. The CDR3 length is 12 residues. Written as DNA, the CDR3 is TGCAGCGTAAGAGGAAACTCCTACGAGCAGTACTTC. This translates into CSVRGNSYEQYF.

Only a few counts were recorded for this clonotype. The chain is built from TRBV27 and TRBJ2-1; TRBD2 matches at 10 bases. Per the germline V gene, CDR1 is MNHEY and CDR2 is SMNVEV (reference sequence). The CDR3 totals 16 residues. V gave up 4 bases and J gave up 3 bases; unmatched junction bases: 6. CDR3 DNA: TGTGCCAGCAGTTCTCTCAGCGGGGGGGTCTACAATGAGCAGTTCTTC. Protein sequence: CASSSLSGGVYNEQFF.

DNA of the CDR3: TGTGCCAGCAGCTTGGTGGGACAAAGAAGCTCCTACAATGAGCAGTTCTTC. Translated, it gives CASSLVGQRSSYNEQFF. The V and J genes are TRBV5-4 and TRBJ2-1; TRBD1 might be the D (6 bases). The CDR3 totals 17 residues. Deletions cut 0 bases from V and 0 bases from J, with 13 bases between. In germline, CDR1 is SGHNT, CDR2 YYREEE (reference sequence).

The V call is TRBV7-9, the J call TRBJ1-1; no firm D call. The CDR3 has 13 residues. CDR1 SEHNR and CDR2 FQNEAQ come from the germline V gene (reference sequence). Trimming removed 3 bases from V and 1 base from J, with 6 bases in between. Here the CDR3 DNA reads TGTGCCAGCAGCTTTATATCGAACACTGAAGCTTTCTTT. The encoded protein is CASSFISNTEAFF.

The V and J genes are TRBV6-5 and TRBJ2-3; 7 bases agree with TRBD1. V gave up 5 bases and J gave up 1 base; unmatched junction bases: 15. The CDR3 is made up of 18 amino acids. Germline CDR1 reads MNHEY; CDR2 reads SVGAGI. The CDR3 reads CASSPLGQRSSGTDTQYF. The DNA for the CDR3 is TGTGCCAGCAGTCCCCTGGGACAGAGAAGTTCTGGCACAGATACGCAGTATTTT.

This clonotype was found many times. This chain connects TRBV7-8 to TRBJ2-2, with 9 positions matching TRBD2. The CDR3 totals 16 residues. Germline values: CDR1 SGHVS, CDR2 FQNEAQ. The ends lost 6 bases at V and 7 bases at J; junction bases unmatched: 12. CDR3 coding DNA: TGTGCCAGCAGTCAAGCTGCAACGCGGGGGGGCGGGGAGCTGTTTTTT. Protein sequence: CASSQAATRGGGELFF.

Concerning this clonotype itself: A much larger clone differs by one base, so this may be a read error. The rearrangement links TRBV6-8 to TRBJ2-1; the D gene is possibly TRBD2 (6 bases). Germline CDR1 MNHGY, CDR2 SAAAGT. The CDR3 sequence is 12 residues long. Trimming cost V 5 bases and J 8 bases, with 10 bases left between them. CDR3 in amino acids: CASSKTSYEQFF. CDR3 DNA sequence: TGTGCCAGCAGTAAGACTAGTTATGAGCAGTTCTTC.

The chain combines TRBV19 with TRBJ2-3; TRBD2 aligns across 14 bases. The V gene's germline CDR1 is LNHDA and CDR2 SQIVND (reference sequence). The V gene end was trimmed by 3 bases and the J gene end by 6 bases; junction bases not matched to a gene: 5. This CDR3 is built from 16 residues. The DNA for the CDR3 is TGTGCCAGTAGTATCCGGACTAGCGGGGGGCCGGATACGCAGTATTTT. Translation gives CASSIRTSGGPDTQYF. The full variable domain, with the rest looked up from reference TRBV19 and TRBJ2-3, is DGGITQSPKYLFRKEGQNVTLSCEQNLNHDAMYWYRQDPGQGLRLIYYSQIVNDFQKGDIAEGYSVSREKKESFPLTVTSAQKNPTAFYLCASSIRTSGGPDTQYFGPGTRLTVL.

V usage is TRBV3-1 and J usage is TRBJ1-1, with 10 positions matching TRBD1. The germline CDR1 and CDR2 sequences are LGHDT and YNNKEL (reference sequence). V lost 2 bases and J lost 7; bases outside the gene matches: 4. This CDR3 spans 14 amino acids. CDR3 residues: CASSQIGDRGEAFF. CDR3 nucleotide sequence: TGTGCCAGCAGCCAAATAGGGGACAGGGGTGAAGCTTTCTTT.